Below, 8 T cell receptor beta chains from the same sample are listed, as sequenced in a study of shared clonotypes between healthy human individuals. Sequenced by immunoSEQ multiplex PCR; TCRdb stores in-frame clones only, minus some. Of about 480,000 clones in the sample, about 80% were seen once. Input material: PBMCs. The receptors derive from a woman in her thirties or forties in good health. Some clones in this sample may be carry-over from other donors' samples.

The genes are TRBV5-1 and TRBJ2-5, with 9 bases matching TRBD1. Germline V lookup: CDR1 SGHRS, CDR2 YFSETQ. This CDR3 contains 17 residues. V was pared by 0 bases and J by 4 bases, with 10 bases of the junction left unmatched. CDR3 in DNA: TGCGCCAGCAGCTTGGGGCCGGGACAGGGTTTGTCAGAGACCCAGTACTTC. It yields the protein CASSLGPGQGLSETQYF.

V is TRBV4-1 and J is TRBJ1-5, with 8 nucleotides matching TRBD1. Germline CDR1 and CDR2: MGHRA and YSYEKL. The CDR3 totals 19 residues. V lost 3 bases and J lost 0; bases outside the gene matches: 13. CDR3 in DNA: TGCGCCAGCAGCCATTACCGTTGGACAGGGTCTTATAGCAATCAGCCCCAGCATTTT. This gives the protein CASSHYRWTGSYSNQPQHF.

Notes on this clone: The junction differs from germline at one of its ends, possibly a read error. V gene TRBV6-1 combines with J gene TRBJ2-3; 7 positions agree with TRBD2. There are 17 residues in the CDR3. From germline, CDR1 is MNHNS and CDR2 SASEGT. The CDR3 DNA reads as TGTGCCATCAGTGACGGTTTAGCGGGTGCTAGCACAGATACGCAGTATTTT. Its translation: CAISDGLAGASTDTQYF.

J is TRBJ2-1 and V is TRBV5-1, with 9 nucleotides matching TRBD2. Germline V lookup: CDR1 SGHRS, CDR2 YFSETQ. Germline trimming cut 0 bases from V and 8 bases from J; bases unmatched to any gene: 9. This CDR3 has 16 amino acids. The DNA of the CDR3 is TGCGCCAGCAGCTTGGGAATCCTAGCGGGACGGGATGAGCAGTTCTTC. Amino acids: CASSLGILAGRDEQFF.

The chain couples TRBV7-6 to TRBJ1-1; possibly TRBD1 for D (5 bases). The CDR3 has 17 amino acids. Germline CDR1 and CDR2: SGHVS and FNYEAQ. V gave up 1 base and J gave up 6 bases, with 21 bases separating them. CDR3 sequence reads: CASSLVIADLLGAEAFF. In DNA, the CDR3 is TGTGCCAGCAGCTTAGTTATTGCAGACCTCTTGGGGGCTGAAGCTTTCTTT.

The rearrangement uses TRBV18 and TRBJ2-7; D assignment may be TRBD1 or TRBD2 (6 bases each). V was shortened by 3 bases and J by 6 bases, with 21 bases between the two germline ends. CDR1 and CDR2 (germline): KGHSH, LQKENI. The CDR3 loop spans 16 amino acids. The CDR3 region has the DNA TGTGCCAGCTCACCTTTTAGGACACAAACGGGGGCCGAGCAGTACTTC. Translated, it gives CASSPFRTQTGAEQYF.

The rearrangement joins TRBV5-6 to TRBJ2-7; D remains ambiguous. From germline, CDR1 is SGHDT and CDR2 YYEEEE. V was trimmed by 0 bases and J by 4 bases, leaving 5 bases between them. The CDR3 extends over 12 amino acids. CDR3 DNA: TGTGCCAGCAGCTTGGGCCATTACGAGCAGTACTTC. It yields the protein CASSLGHYEQYF.

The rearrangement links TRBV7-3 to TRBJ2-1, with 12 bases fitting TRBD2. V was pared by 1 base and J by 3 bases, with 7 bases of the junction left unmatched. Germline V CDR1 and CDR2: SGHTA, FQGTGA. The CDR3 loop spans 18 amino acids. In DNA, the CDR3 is TGTGCCAGCAGCTTAAGGCGACTAGCGGGAGTTGGCTACAATGAGCAGTTCTTC. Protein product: CASSLRRLAGVGYNEQFF.